A single sample is the source of the 25 T cell receptor beta chains below, sequenced in a study of T cells after yellow fever vaccination. One entry per CDR3 protein, called by TCRdb with MiXCR from the 5' RACE reads. The table records under 250,000 distinct CDR3 sequences, about 7.1% of them present only once. The sample here was CD4+ T cells sorted from PBMCs, taken 15 days after the yellow fever booster vaccination. The receptors stem from a man aged 30 to 45 who received the YFV17D yellow fever vaccine.

This clonotype was counted ten times or more. The rearrangement joins TRBV5-6 to TRBJ2-2; weak D call: TRBD2 (7 bases). The V and J ends lost 5 bases and 5 bases respectively, with 19 bases between them. Germline V gives CDR1 SGHDT, CDR2 YYEEEE. CDR3 length equals 16 residues. The CDR3 loop reads CASSPIGGRKTGELFF. CDR3 nucleotides: TGTGCCAGCAGTCCAATCGGGGGGCGAAAAACCGGGGAGCTGTTTTTT. Combining the CDR3 with reference TRBV5-6 and TRBJ2-2 gives the whole variable domain DAGVTQSPTHLIKTRGQQVTLRCSPKSGHDTVSWYQQALGQGPQFIFQYYEEEERQRGNFPDRFSGHQFPNYSSELNVNALLLGDSALYLCASSPIGGRKTGELFFGEGSRLTVL.

This clonotype has just a few counts. The chain is built from TRBV20-1 and TRBJ1-2; D is ambiguous. Trimming shortened V by 0 bases and J by 6 bases, and 11 bases separated the two germline ends. The CDR3 has 13 amino acids. Germline CDR1 is DFQATT and CDR2 is SNEGSKA (reference sequence). The DNA of the CDR3 is TGCAGTGCTAGAGATCCACTTTACCATGGCTACACCTTC. Amino acid sequence: CSARDPLYHGYTF.

Worth noting for this clonotype: Relative to the germline gene, one junction end is altered; a read error may explain this. This chain joins TRBV10-3 and TRBJ2-6, with a weak D call TRBD1 (7 bases). Germline assignment: CDR1 ENHRY and CDR2 SYGVKD. The CDR3 is 18 residues long. The CDR3 sequence: CAISNRQGGGVGANVLTF. The CDR3 DNA sequence: TGTGCCATCAGCAACCGACAGGGCGGAGGGGTTGGGGCCAACGTCCTGACTTTT.

This CDR3 reads CASSLGGPQPQHF. DNA of the CDR3: TGTGCCAGCAGCTTGGGAGGGCCCCAGCCCCAGCATTTT. The genes are TRBV5-8 and TRBJ1-5; no reliable D call. CDR3 length: 13 residues. Germline CDR1 SGHTS, CDR2 YDEGEE. V was trimmed by 0 bases and J by 7 bases, leaving 8 bases between them.

This clonotype was found many times. The V call is TRBV29-1, the J call TRBJ2-2; the D gene is possibly TRBD1 (5 bases). The CDR3 totals 12 residues. Germline CDR1 SQVTM, CDR2 ANQGSEA. V was shortened by 7 bases and J by 6 bases, with 12 bases between the two germline ends. The CDR3 protein is CSAGAGSGELFF. The CDR3 nucleotides are TGCAGCGCCGGAGCAGGGTCCGGGGAGCTGTTTTTT.

This clonotype was recorded many times. The chain combines TRBV20-1 with TRBJ2-4, with D uncertain. The CDR3 spans 15 residues. The V gene lost 0 bases and the J gene lost 3 bases, with 12 bases spanning the gap. The V gene's germline CDR1 is DFQATT and CDR2 SNEGSKA (reference sequence). The CDR3 is CSARDKHSNKNIQYF. For the CDR3, the DNA is TGCAGTGCTAGAGATAAACACAGTAACAAAAACATTCAGTACTTC.

This clonotype came up a few times. The chain is built from TRBV7-2 and TRBJ2-5, with D possibly TRBD2 on 6 matching bases. Per germline, CDR1 SGHTA and CDR2 FQGNSA. This CDR3 comprises 14 residues. V lost 2 bases and J 4 bases, leaving 11 bases between the germline ends. In nucleotides, the CDR3 is TGTGCCAGCAGCTTATTCGCGGGGAGAGAGACCCAGTACTTC. This gives the protein CASSLFAGRETQYF.

There are a few counts of this clonotype. V gene TRBV7-9 combines with J gene TRBJ2-5, with 7 bases fitting TRBD2. The CDR3 runs to 15 residues. Trimming removed 8 bases from V and 1 base from J; junction bases left unmatched: 10. Germline V gene lookup returns CDR1 SEHNR and CDR2 FQNEAQ (reference sequence). The CDR3 DNA reads as TGTGCCAGCCACGGTGGTGCTAGCGGCCAAGAGACCCAGTACTTC. This gives the protein CASHGGASGQETQYF.

This clonotype has a handful of counts. The V call is TRBV21-1, the J call TRBJ2-2; the D segment call TRBD1 is taken from the table without a DNA check. TRBV21-1 is noted as a pseudogene. CDR3 length: 17 amino acids. In nucleotides, the CDR3 is TGTGCCAGCAGCAAAGGCCAGGACAGGGGACGCACCGGGGAGCTGTTTTTT. Residues: CASSKGQDRGRTGELFF.

The V gene is TRBV18, the J gene TRBJ1-1, with no clear D. Trimming removed 3 bases at V and 2 bases at J, with 7 bases between. Germline values: CDR1 KGHSH, CDR2 LQKENI. CDR3 length: 13 amino acids. CDR3 residues: CASSPNRNTEAFF. CDR3 nucleotide sequence: TGTGCCAGCTCACCTAACAGAAACACTGAAGCTTTCTTT.

This sequence joins TRBV20-1 and TRBJ1-6; no clear D. Germline V gene sequence: CDR1 DFQATT, CDR2 SNEGSKA (reference sequence). V lost 3 bases, J lost 7 bases, and 7 bases lay in between. The CDR3 totals 12 residues. Here the CDR3 reads CSASPINSPLHF. The CDR3 bases are TGCAGTGCTAGCCCGATAAATTCACCCCTCCACTTT.

This clonotype was found a few times. The chain joins TRBV7-2 to TRBJ2-1; D not resolved. The CDR3 contains 16 residues. CDR1 is SGHTA and CDR2 is FQGNSA in the germline V gene. V was trimmed by 0 bases and J by 0 bases, leaving 9 bases between them. This CDR3 is CASSLARPSSYNEQFF. The CDR3 DNA is TGTGCCAGCAGCTTAGCCCGGCCTAGCTCCTACAATGAGCAGTTCTTC.

This clonotype was detected a few times. This sequence joins TRBV7-2 and TRBJ2-1; D is unresolved. Trimming took 3 bases from V and 4 from J, leaving 7 bases between them. Per the germline V gene, CDR1 is SGHTA and CDR2 is FQGNSA. CDR3 length: 13 residues. The CDR3 DNA is TGTGCCAGCAGCTTCGCAGTTTACAATGAGCAGTTCTTC. Translated, it gives CASSFAVYNEQFF.

The chain recombines TRBV7-9 with TRBJ2-2, with D possibly TRBD2 on 6 matching bases. CDR3 length: 15 amino acids. CDR1 is SEHNR, CDR2 FQNEAQ, per germline (reference sequence). V gave up 7 bases and J gave up 1 base, with 13 bases separating them. This CDR3 is CASTPLAMNTGELFF. In DNA form, the CDR3 reads TGTGCCAGCACTCCCCTAGCGATGAACACCGGGGAGCTGTTTTTT. The full variable domain, rest sourced from reference TRBV7-9 and TRBJ2-2, is DTGVSQNPRHKITKRGQNVTFRCDPISEHNRLYWYRQTLGQGPEFLTYFQNEAQLEKSRLLSDRFSAERPKGSFSTLEIQRTEQGDSAMYLCASTPLAMNTGELFFGEGSRLTVL.

V usage is TRBV6-2 or TRBV6-3 and J usage is TRBJ2-1, with D possibly TRBD2 on 7 matching bases. The CDR3 contains 21 residues. V lost 2 bases and J 4 bases, leaving 30 bases between the germline ends. Germline CDR1 reads MNHEY; CDR2 reads SVGEGT. The CDR3 DNA reads as TGTGCCAGCAGTTACAGGGGGACGGGAGGCTTGGTTGGTCGTTATTACAATGAGCAGTTCTTC. Translation gives CASSYRGTGGLVGRYYNEQFF.

This clonotype has just a few counts. The CDR3 loop reads CASSLSSGRLNEQFF. CDR3 DNA: TGTGCCAGCAGTTTATCTAGCGGGAGATTGAATGAGCAGTTCTTC. The genes are TRBV28 and TRBJ2-1; 10 bases match TRBD2. This CDR3 spans 15 amino acids. The J segment lost 7 bases and the V segment lost 1 base, leaving 4 bases of the junction unmatched. CDR1 is MDHEN, CDR2 SYDVKM, per germline.

The chain links TRBV19 to TRBJ1-5, with TRBD1 matching 7 bases. This CDR3 has 15 residues. J gave up 2 bases and V 6 bases, and 7 bases lay outside the gene matches. Germline CDR1 is LNHDA and CDR2 is SQIVND (reference sequence). The CDR3 coding sequence is TGTGCCAGTAGGGAATCTACAGGGGGCAATCAGCCCCAGCATTTT. Its translation: CASRESTGGNQPQHF.

This clonotype was detected many times. This rearrangement joins TRBV6-1 to TRBJ2-2; weak D call: TRBD1 (5 bases). V lost 6 bases to trimming and J lost 4 bases, with 12 bases between them. The CDR3 has 14 residues. CDR1 is MNHNS, CDR2 SASEGT, per germline. The CDR3 DNA is TGTGCCAGCAGGCGACAGCTCCTCACCGGGGAGCTGTTTTTT. This gives the protein CASRRQLLTGELFF.

The chain employs TRBV10-3 and TRBJ2-1; D is undetermined. Germline V gene sequence: CDR1 ENHRY, CDR2 SYGVKD. Trimming left V 7 bases short and J 5 bases short, with 9 bases between. This CDR3 is 12 amino acids long. CDR3 DNA sequence: TGTGCCATCAATGGCACCGACAATGAGCAGTTCTTC. Its translation: CAINGTDNEQFF.

The CDR3 loop reads CSVAQADTQYF. The CDR3 DNA sequence: TGCAGCGTTGCCCAGGCAGATACGCAGTATTTT. The chain links TRBV29-1 to TRBJ2-3; D call uncertain. This CDR3 contains 11 residues. Trimming stripped 4 bases from V and 4 bases from J, with 6 bases between. CDR1 and CDR2 from the germline V gene are SQVTM and ANQGSEA.

The V and J genes are TRBV20-1 and TRBJ2-1, with a possible D match to TRBD1 (6 bases). The V end was cut by 2 bases, the J end by 14 bases, with 16 bases between. CDR3 length equals 12 residues. From germline, CDR1 is DFQATT and CDR2 SNEGSKA (reference sequence). The CDR3: CSARTLTGFKFF. The CDR3 coding sequence is TGCAGTGCTAGAACATTAACAGGGTTTAAGTTCTTC.

The V and J genes are TRBV12-3 or TRBV12-4 and TRBJ2-2, with TRBD1 as a possible D gene (5 bases). The CDR3 is 14 residues long. V dropped 3 bases and J dropped 3 bases, with 8 bases sitting between them. In DNA, the CDR3 is TGTGCCAGCAGTTTCTCCAGGGACACCGGGGAGCTGTTTTTT. It specifies CASSFSRDTGELFF.

This clonotype showed up many times. V is TRBV5-1 and J is TRBJ2-7, with TRBD2 matching 10 bases. With V trimmed by 1 base and J by 4 bases, 2 bases remained unmatched. This CDR3 has 14 residues. The V gene's germline CDR1 is SGHRS and CDR2 YFSETQ. CDR3 bases: TGCGCCAGCAGCTTGCCTAGCGGGAGTTACGAGCAGTACTTC. It translates to CASSLPSGSYEQYF.

The chain is built from TRBV10-3 and TRBJ1-2; possibly TRBD1 for D (6 bases). CDR3 length equals 14 residues. Germline-derived CDR1 and CDR2 are ENHRY and SYGVKD. Trimming removed 6 bases at V and 6 bases at J, with 17 bases between. CDR3 sequence: CAIRTEDRWNGYTF. In nucleotides, the CDR3 is TGTGCCATCAGAACCGAGGACAGATGGAATGGCTACACCTTC.

This clonotype was counted between two and nine times. Here the CDR3 reads CASSTLAGIGANVLTF. The CDR3, as DNA: TGTGCCAGCAGCACCCTAGCGGGAATTGGGGCCAACGTCCTGACTTTC. This chain joins TRBV7-2 and TRBJ2-6; 9 bases are shared with TRBD2. Per the germline V gene, CDR1 is SGHTA and CDR2 is FQGNSA. Unmatched junction bases numbered 5, after V lost 5 bases and J lost 3 bases. This CDR3 spans 16 amino acids. Full variable domain (remainder filled in from reference TRBV7-2 and TRBJ2-6): GAGVSQSPSNKVTEKGKDVELRCDPISGHTALYWYRQSLGQGLEFLIYFQGNSAPDKSGLPSDRFSAERTGGSVSTLTIQRTQQEDSAVYLCASSTLAGIGANVLTFGAGSRLTVL.